One sample yielded the 27 T cell receptor beta chains listed below, sequenced in a study of monozygotic twins with inflammatory bowel disease. TCRdb processed the 5' RACE reads again and assigns one entry to each CDR3 protein, with no DNA. Its table lists more than 350,000 distinct CDR3 sequences. Source material: blood. The receptors shown here come from a human donor with ulcerative colitis or Crohn's disease, or a healthy co-twin of an affected twin (not recorded which).

The chain couples TRBV15 to TRBJ1-5. Germline V gene lookup returns CDR1 LNHNV and CDR2 YYDKDF (reference sequence). This CDR3 is 15 amino acids long. The CDR3: CATSRERDSNQPQHF. The entire variable domain, with the rest obtained from reference TRBV15 and TRBJ1-5, is as follows: DAMVIQNPRYQVTQFGKPVTLSCSQTLNHNVMYWYQQKSSQAPKLLFHYYDKDFNNEADTPDNFQSRRPNTSFCFLDIRSPGLGDTAMYLCATSRERDSNQPQHFGDGTRLSIL.

The rearrangement joins TRBV5-1 to TRBJ2-5; TCRdb's assignment of TRBD1 cannot be checked, as there is no DNA. Germline lookup yields CDR1 SGHRS and CDR2 YFSETQ. The CDR3 has 14 amino acids. This CDR3 reads CASSFGTAQETQYF.

The chain has TRBV5-1 and TRBJ2-2; TCRdb calls TRBD1, which cannot be checked without DNA. This CDR3 region has 17 residues. Germline loops: CDR1 SGHRS, CDR2 YFSETQ. Here the CDR3 reads CASSFTPSRGNTGELFF.

This sequence joins TRBV4-2 and TRBJ2-5; TCRdb's assignment of TRBD1 cannot be checked, as there is no DNA. This CDR3 comprises 14 residues. Germline CDR1 and CDR2: LGHNA and YNFKEQ. CDR3 protein: CASSPGTDTETQYF.

This chain links TRBV11-2 with TRBJ1-1; as DNA is missing, the TRBD1 call by TCRdb cannot be tested. There are 15 residues in the CDR3. Germline CDR1 and CDR2: SGHAT and FQNNGV. CDR3 residues: CASSLGNRFSTEAFF.

The CDR3 protein is CASFPNTESYQETQYF. This chain uses TRBV7-9 with TRBJ2-5; TCRdb's D gene call, TRBD2, goes unchecked for lack of DNA. The CDR3 has 16 amino acids. The germline gives CDR1 SEHNR, CDR2 FQNEAQ (reference sequence).

V is TRBV12-3 or TRBV12-4 and J is TRBJ2-4; checking the TCRdb D call of TRBD1 is not possible without DNA. The length of the CDR3 is 11 residues. CDR3 sequence: CASSPGNIQYF.

This chain joins TRBV11-2 and TRBJ2-7; TCRdb calls TRBD1, which cannot be checked without DNA. Germline V gene data show CDR1 as SGHAT and CDR2 as FQNNGV. CDR3 length equals 15 residues. The CDR3: CASSTLSRGVGEQYF.

This chain joins TRBV11-1 and TRBJ2-1; TCRdb's assignment of TRBD2 cannot be checked, as there is no DNA. Germline CDR1 and CDR2: SGHAT and FQDESV (reference sequence). CDR3 length: 16 residues. Here the CDR3 reads CASSFRTSGRMGEQFF.

The V and J genes are TRBV5-5 and TRBJ2-3; TCRdb designates TRBD1, a call that cannot be tested without DNA. The CDR3 length is 16 residues. In germline, CDR1 is SGHKS, CDR2 YYEKEE (reference sequence). CDR3 sequence: CASSLMGTGGTDTQYF.

The chain combines TRBV4-2 with TRBJ2-1; TCRdb's D gene call, TRBD2, goes unchecked for lack of DNA. Germline CDR1 is LGHNA and CDR2 is YNFKEQ. This CDR3 spans 17 amino acids. The CDR3: CASSPGLAASSYNEQFF.

The chain uses TRBV4-2 and TRBJ2-3; TCRdb selects TRBD2, and the lack of DNA leaves this call unchecked. Per germline, CDR1 LGHNA and CDR2 YNFKEQ. CDR3 size: 17 residues. The CDR3 reads CASSQEGGGGITDTQYF.

This chain links TRBV7-9 with TRBJ1-1. Per the germline V gene, CDR1 is SEHNR and CDR2 is FQNEAQ (reference sequence). This CDR3 spans 15 amino acids. The CDR3: CASSISPPRWTEAFF.

The chain recombines TRBV10-3 with TRBJ2-7; TCRdb calls TRBD1, which cannot be checked without DNA. CDR3 size: 15 residues. The germline V gene encodes CDR1 ENHRY and CDR2 SYGVKD. CDR3 sequence reads: CAISGGTATSGEQYF.

V gene TRBV6-1 combines with J gene TRBJ2-7; TCRdb picks TRBD2, but there is no DNA to check that call. The CDR3 totals 14 residues. CDR1 is MNHNS and CDR2 is SASEGT in the germline V gene. The CDR3 reads CASSGLAGGSEQYF.

The chain recombines TRBV7-9 with TRBJ1-5; the TRBD1 assignment by TCRdb is unverifiable without DNA. Germline V gene lookup returns CDR1 SEHNR and CDR2 FQNEAQ (reference sequence). The CDR3 length is 16 residues. The CDR3 sequence is CASSFTGGGSNQPQHF.

This chain uses TRBV5-1 with TRBJ2-7; TCRdb's D call, TRBD1, is unchecked because there is no DNA. The CDR3 extends over 18 amino acids. CDR1 is SGHRS and CDR2 is YFSETQ in the germline V gene. CDR3 sequence: CASSLYPQGTTSSYEQYF.

The CDR3 sequence is CASRDSVTYEQYF. The V gene is TRBV28, the J gene TRBJ2-7; absent DNA, TCRdb's TRBD1 call cannot be checked. Germline lookup yields CDR1 MDHEN and CDR2 SYDVKM. CDR3 length: 13 residues.

This chain connects TRBV25-1 to TRBJ2-5; as DNA is missing, the TRBD2 call by TCRdb cannot be tested. Germline V gives CDR1 MGHDK, CDR2 SYGVNS. There are 14 residues in the CDR3. The CDR3 protein is CASSVPGLGETQYF.

CDR3 region: CASSWGGLAGAFGELFF. V and J are TRBV11-2 and TRBJ2-2; as DNA is missing, the TRBD2 call by TCRdb cannot be tested. The CDR3 has 17 amino acids. From germline, CDR1 is SGHAT and CDR2 FQNNGV.

The chain uses TRBV20-1 and TRBJ2-1; the D call of TRBD2 rests on TCRdb alone, since no DNA is present to check it. The CDR3 sequence is 15 residues long. Germline V CDR1 and CDR2: DFQATT, SNEGSKA (reference sequence). This chain's CDR3 is CSASKLAGDSYEQFF.

The chain joins TRBV20-1 to TRBJ2-7; TCRdb proposes TRBD2, but this gene call is untestable without DNA. CDR3 size: 15 residues. Germline CDR1 is DFQATT and CDR2 is SNEGSKA (reference sequence). The CDR3 region is CSADGLAGNSYEQYF.

The V gene is TRBV6-5, the J gene TRBJ2-7; TCRdb selects TRBD1, and the lack of DNA leaves this call unchecked. Germline V lookup: CDR1 MNHEY, CDR2 SVGAGI. This CDR3 is 14 amino acids long. CDR3 amino acids: CASTRTGTLWEQYF.

J is TRBJ1-5 and V is TRBV4-1. The CDR3 covers 16 residues. Germline-derived CDR1 and CDR2 are MGHRA and YSYEKL. CDR3 sequence: CASSQDLTLRNQPQHF.

The chain is built from TRBV5-1 and TRBJ1-5; TCRdb proposes TRBD1, but this gene call is untestable without DNA. This CDR3 is built from 14 residues. CDR1 is SGHRS and CDR2 is YFSETQ in the germline V gene. This chain's CDR3 is CASSRDGKNQPQHF.

The V gene is TRBV5-1, the J gene TRBJ1-1; TCRdb outputs TRBD1, but without DNA this stays unchecked. The CDR3 loop spans 14 amino acids. Germline CDR1 SGHRS, CDR2 YFSETQ. The CDR3: CASSLVAPGTEAFF.

The V and J genes are TRBV6-1 and TRBJ2-5; there is no DNA to check the TCRdb D call of TRBD1. The length of the CDR3 is 15 residues. Germline CDR1 reads MNHNS; CDR2 reads SASEGT. The CDR3 is CASSFTGQGKETQYF.